This TCR beta chain was sequenced for a study of cytomegalovirus exposure and HLA in healthy donors (dated by TCRdb to about 2017). Turning to the overall study: In an earlier analysis of roughly 590 of the donors, 276 Gb of sequence data and approximately 120 million unique TCR beta sequences from 150 million to 200 million T cells were reported. An early release covering just under 650 HLA-typed donors comprised 250 to 350 gigabases of sequencing data and around 80 million unique TCR sequences. The genetic ancestry cluster associated with self-reported Caucasian donors included 81% of the 300 to 450 genotyped donors. The study was designed to test whether signatures of past pathogen exposure could be identified by cataloging public T cell receptors. Using immunosequencing, the study profiled T cell repertoires from about 650 subjects and related those repertoires to cytomegalovirus serostatus. Along with the approximately 700-subject first cohort, a separate validation cohort of roughly 110 different subjects was used. The study combined high-throughput TCR immunosequencing, statistical association of individual TCRs with disease status, and machine learning to predict cytomegalovirus infection status. A later analysis re-examined previously published TCR beta repertoires from 600 to 700 donors and added high-resolution HLA genotyping to investigate patterns of TCR occurrence. In the later analysis, no new phenotypic data were used to find candidate immune exposures; instead, reliance was placed on TCR beta sequences and their occurrence across donors. To decide whether each TCR beta V gene segment behaved as functional or pseudogenic, an earlier analysis of some 570 of the donors relied on high-throughput TCR beta sequencing. Donor age, sex, ethnicity and CMV serostatus were compiled alongside the repertoire data. In a later genetic analysis, genome-wide SNP genotypes for about 55% of the roughly 700 donors were used, and that subset was treated as a discovery cohort. All discovery cohort repertoires had been generated on a single sequencing platform. HLA typing included class I and class II loci at four-digit resolution. Typing coverage differed by locus: A, B, C, DRB1 and DQB1 were typed in roughly 620-630 donors, DQA1 in 500 to 550, DPA1 in some 570, and DPB1 in just under 480. Several DR-DQ haplotypes were treated as single units for association and clustering because of strong linkage in the cohort. Among roughly 400 genotyped donors of the cohort, an average of around 250,000 unique TCR beta nucleotide sequences was sequenced per donor, of which about 19% were non-productive.

The library relied on the immunoSEQ multiplex PCR assay. For the multiplex PCR, a mixture combining 60 forward primers for TCR Vbeta segments and 13 reverse primers for TCR Jbeta segments was used. The CDR3 region of rearranged TCR beta genes was amplified from genomic DNA by a multiplex PCR assay. On the Illumina HiSeq System, the amplified TCR beta libraries were sequenced as 87-base-pair reads. As for how the authors treated the data: Across the 670 or so repertoires, a later analysis counted roughly 84 million unique TCR beta chains, roughly 11 million of which were shared by at least two donors. Raw reads were error-corrected and collapsed into unique sequences by a nearest-neighbor algorithm in which closely related sequences were merged to remove PCR and sequencing errors. V, D and J gene segments were assigned by aligning CDR3 sequences to IMGT reference sequences. For a sequence to be retained, at least a six-nucleotide match to both a V gene segment and a J gene segment was required. A rearrangement counted as productive if the CDR3 had no stop codons and remained in frame with V and J, and every other rearrangement counted as non-productive. Following IMGT convention, CDR3 was defined as the stretch from the second conserved V-encoded cysteine to the conserved J-encoded phenylalanine. Sequences without an unambiguous match to a single V gene segment were excluded from the earlier analysis of about 630 of the donors. In an earlier analysis of 587 of the donors, a V segment was called functional when productive rearrangements were above 56.7%, and segregating when the standard deviation between donors exceeded 5%. A statistical classification framework was built for diagnosing cytomegalovirus status from the catalog of TCR beta chain sequences. A later analysis assigned V and J genes by comparing TCR nucleotide sequences with IMGT/GENE-DB human TR gene sequences. The TCRdist pipeline was used in a later analysis to assign CDR3 sequences and most-parsimonious VDJ recombination scenarios. In a later analysis, each TCR beta chain was defined by its CDR3 amino acid sequence together with its V-gene family, and reads without a unique V-gene family were excluded. As a way to deal with suspected cross-contamination and a sequencing artifact, a later analysis dropped 450 to 600 nucleotide sequences that were highly shared and had low generation probability. In a later analysis, a clonal expansion index was calculated for each public chain from normalized within-repertoire ranks of inferred template counts. A later analysis computed generation probabilities with a VDJ recombination model fitted to out-of-frame rearrangements, and checked the results against IGoR. Hypergeometric tests were used in a later analysis to score TCR-TCR, TCR-HLA and TCR-CMV co-occurrence, with a repertoire-size bias correction applied to the TCR pairs. To estimate false discovery rates, a later analysis permuted the HLA or CMV assignments 20 times. In a later analysis, co-occurring TCRs were grouped with DBSCAN, and TCRdist sequence similarity was added when clustering was performed within HLA-allele-positive subsets. Repertoires with fewer than 30,000 or more than 120,000 public chains, plus five repertoires with anomalous nucleotide sharing, were excluded from co-occurrence clustering. Imported from immuneACCESS, the table was reduced by TCRdb to in-frame sequences with V and J called. These copies leave out some clones; in studies compared against another copy, an unresolved V gene accounts for under half, and the cause of the remainder is not known. The V and J calls and clone size are taken from that table; D and trimming were inferred from the DNA. In all, the sample holds about 190,000 clones, and more than 75% of those were seen once. Jointly, the top ten make up about 2.6% of the sample.

Notes on this clone: No antigen is known for it. No clone much larger than this one lies a single base away; base qualities are absent.

The cohort comprised some 680 healthy bone marrow donors. At the time of sampling, every cohort member was nominally healthy, though immune exposures that went unrecorded were likely present. The donor was CMV seropositive and belonged to the group of 250 to 300 seropositive cohort members. A peripheral blood sample was collected from each donor, and TCR beta sequencing was performed on peripheral blood mononuclear cells. Genomic DNA extraction from the blood cell samples was performed with the Qiagen DNeasy Blood Extraction Kit. The CDR3, cysteine through phenylalanine, is 14 amino acids long. This entry keeps only the CDR3 DNA: 42 bases, framed from base 1. Unmatched junction bases come to 2, with V trimmed by 1 base and J by 4 bases. Based on the germline V gene (reference sequence), the CDR1 and CDR2 sequences are SEHNR and FQNEAQ. General findings and caveats noted by the study authors: Only TCR beta chains were sequenced in this cohort, and the absence of alpha or paired-chain data limited detectable features. Roughly uniform sequencing depth across donors was assumed in presence/absence analyses, although this assumption may not hold. Linkage disequilibrium might explain the correlated functional status among segregating V segments, but an unknown experimental factor could not be ruled out. The 87-base-pair reads could not distinguish some IMGT-functional V segments, including TRBV6-2 and TRBV6-3, so those segments were excluded. An earlier analysis of some 560 of the donors showed that most TCR beta V segments appeared in productive rearrangements either about 90% or about 30% of the time, which broadly matched IMGT annotations. Cytomegalovirus status was reported to be diagnosed by the classifier with high specificity and sensitivity in both the original and validation cohorts. In a later genetic analysis, a missense DCLRE1C variant was associated with V-gene and J-gene trimming of TCR beta chains, and the association was replicated in an independent cohort. The study gave a list of 150 to 200 TCR beta chains associated with cytomegalovirus. Because counts were too low, under 20 rarely observed V segments, including chromosome 9 orphons, were left out of the earlier analysis of 587 of the donors. Most CMV-associated TCR beta chains appeared to be HLA-restricted in a later analysis, and the HLA associations seemed to be driven largely by CMV exposure. In a later analysis, HLA-associated TCR beta chains showed more clonal expansion and lower generation probabilities than non-associated chains that were equally common. The only immune exposure information available for the cohort was CMV serostatus. Strong co-occurrence of HLA alleles, especially DR and DQ, made assigning TCR associations to individual alleles difficult. A later analysis reported that several top co-occurrence clusters appeared linked to parvovirus B19, influenza, CMV and Epstein-Barr virus. According to a later analysis, TCR association rates differed among HLA loci, with DRB1 alleles showing the most associated TCRs and HLA-C alleles showing the fewest. According to a later genetic analysis, donors in an Asian-associated ancestry cluster had fewer N-insertions in productive TCRs than the approximately 690-donor mean. A cluster of highly shared sequence variants was judged likely to be a technical artifact of the sequencing pipeline. Across donors, most TCR sequences were observed very rarely, whereas some public TCRs were present in many individuals. Because HLA typing was missing for some donors at each locus, association tests included only the typed subset. At a false discovery rate of 0.05, a later analysis linked some 17,000 TCR beta sequences to specific HLA alleles. In vitro tests confirmed that a few of the cytomegalovirus-associated TCR beta chains recognize cytomegalovirus antigens. A further reported finding was that TCR beta sequences accurately predicted the HLA-A and HLA-B alleles for most subjects in the first cohort. According to the authors, the approach could potentially be generalized to other disease states and immunological phenotypes.

The sequenced material came from PBMCs. The clonotype comes from a woman aged 45-59 years in good health and CMV-seropositive. Rearrangement joined TRBV7-9 to TRBJ2-5; 8 of the junction bases match TRBD1. CDR3 region: CASSLGGQAETQYF. Here is the DNA: TGTGCCAGCAGCTTAGGGGGACAGGCAGAGACCCAGTACTTC.